Listed below are T cell receptor beta chains from one sample, sequenced in a study of T-cell reconstitution after alpha-beta-depleted transplantation in children. TCRdb reprocessed the PCR reads via MiXCR and lists one record per CDR3 protein. The sample lists approximately 420,000 distinct CDR3 sequences, roughly 11% seen once, with nearly 5.5% in the top ten. The starting material was PBMCs from the stem cell graft donor, obtained from the stem cell graft. The receptors here all came from a human donor who donated a stem cell graft to a child with acute myeloid leukemia. Both conserved end residues are trimmed from each CDR3. The order of the fields is J gene, CDR3 length, V gene, CDR3 protein.

TRBJ2-3 14 TRBV4-2 ASSPGTSGGLDTQY
TRBJ1-4 14 TRBV30 AWSSTGAATNEKLF
TRBJ2-1 12 TRBV5-1 ASSTSGSYNEQF
TRBJ2-3 12 TRBV20-1 SARSMTSTDTQY
TRBJ2-1 14 TRBV7-2 ASSLAAGGPLNEQF
TRBJ1-1 11 TRBV30 AGGVKMNTEAF
TRBJ2-3 14 TRBV5-1 ASSLALDGDTDTQY
TRBJ2-5 11 TRBV7-9 ASKKDGRSPQY
TRBJ2-1 18 TRBV4-1 ASSQAPFGTSGPSLVRQF
TRBJ2-3 14 TRBV6-5 ASSYSGGASTDTQY
TRBJ2-1 17 TRBV25-1 ASSEAHNRGGEPNNEQF
TRBJ2-3 11 TRBV5-4 ASSWENTDTQY
TRBJ2-7 12 TRBV5-1 ASSLDRADYEQY
TRBJ2-1 13 TRBV5-5 ASSIGGNLFNEQF
TRBJ2-5 15 TRBV14 ASSQSPRDRRQETQY
TRBJ2-5 12 TRBV20-1 SARGTGHQETQY
TRBJ2-7 11 TRBV4-2 ASSQRPGHEHY
TRBJ1-4 15 TRBV4-1 ASSQPPGRYGNEKLF
TRBJ1-5 14 TRBV20-1 SARRGGGAEGQPQH
TRBJ1-6 13 TRBV12-3/TRBV12-4 ASSFRQGGNSPLH
TRBJ2-1 15 TRBV20-1 SARSAGGLGSYNEQF
TRBJ2-6 12 TRBV29-1 SVGGVSGANVLT